This T cell receptor beta chain was sequenced during a study of blood T cell repertoires in COVID-19. Overall study context: Sources were T cells, B-cell-depleted T cells, or PBMCs; the material itself was cDNA or gDNA.

CDR3 length: 12 amino acids. Deletions cut 4 bases from V and 12 bases from J, with 11 bases between. The germline V gene has CDR1 SGHDT and CDR2 YYEEEE. The method was immunoSEQ multiplex PCR; TCRdb's version includes in-frame clones alone and lacks a portion of them. The sample holds tens of thousands of clones, under 80% seen once. The study recruited exposed participants who had met a COVID-19 case within 2 weeks before entry. Sample: PBMCs or T cells enriched from blood (not recorded which). The chain employs TRBV5-6 and TRBJ1-6; no clear D. The TCR was taken from a woman aged 55-70 years who had been exposed to COVID-19. CDR3 DNA sequence: TGTGCCAGCAGCGGACTTGGGGAACCCCTCCACTTT. This codes for CASSGLGEPLHF.